The sample holds many counts of the clone carrying this TCR beta chain. The CDR3 regions of TCR beta were amplified from RNA transcripts. HTBI primers drove first-round RT-PCR of the TCR CDR3. Via MiXCR, TCRdb re-called the multiplex PCR reads, giving one row per CDR3 protein. The sample lists 400,000 to 600,000 distinct CDR3 sequences; around 20% were seen once. The data were obtained in a study of T cells in Graves' hyperthyroidism and ophthalmopathy. Looked up from germline, CDR1 is MGHRA and CDR2 is YSYEKL. The CDR3 is 14 residues long. The V end lost 4 bases, the J end lost 0 bases, and 7 bases lay between the germline ends. Orbital computed tomography, thyroid ultrasound, serum thyroxine and TRAb, and clinical symptoms together informed the diagnoses.

The receptor was isolated from a man aged 18 to 30 with Graves' hyperthyroidism. The chain couples TRBV4-1 to TRBJ1-5; D gene ambiguous. Source material: blood. As DNA, the CDR3 is TGCGCCAGCAGCCCACCTAATAGCAATCAGCCCCAGCATTTT. It encodes CASSPPNSNQPQHF.